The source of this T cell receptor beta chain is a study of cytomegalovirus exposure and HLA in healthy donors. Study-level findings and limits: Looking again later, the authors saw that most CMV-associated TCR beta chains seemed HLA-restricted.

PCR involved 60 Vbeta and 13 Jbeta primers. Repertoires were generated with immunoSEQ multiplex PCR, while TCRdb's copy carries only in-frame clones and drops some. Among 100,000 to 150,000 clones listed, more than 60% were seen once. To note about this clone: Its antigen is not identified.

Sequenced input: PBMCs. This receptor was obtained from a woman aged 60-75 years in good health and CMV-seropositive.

The CDR3 loop reads CASSSSRLGLAVNEQFF. CDR3 bases: TGTGCCAGCAGCTCCTCGCGTTTGGGACTAGCTGTCAATGAGCAGTTCTTC. J is TRBJ2-1 and V is TRBV7-9; 9 positions match TRBD2. The CDR3 contains 17 residues. Germline trimming cut 4 bases from V and 6 bases from J; bases unmatched to any gene: 13. CDR1 is SEHNR, CDR2 FQNEAQ, per germline (reference sequence).